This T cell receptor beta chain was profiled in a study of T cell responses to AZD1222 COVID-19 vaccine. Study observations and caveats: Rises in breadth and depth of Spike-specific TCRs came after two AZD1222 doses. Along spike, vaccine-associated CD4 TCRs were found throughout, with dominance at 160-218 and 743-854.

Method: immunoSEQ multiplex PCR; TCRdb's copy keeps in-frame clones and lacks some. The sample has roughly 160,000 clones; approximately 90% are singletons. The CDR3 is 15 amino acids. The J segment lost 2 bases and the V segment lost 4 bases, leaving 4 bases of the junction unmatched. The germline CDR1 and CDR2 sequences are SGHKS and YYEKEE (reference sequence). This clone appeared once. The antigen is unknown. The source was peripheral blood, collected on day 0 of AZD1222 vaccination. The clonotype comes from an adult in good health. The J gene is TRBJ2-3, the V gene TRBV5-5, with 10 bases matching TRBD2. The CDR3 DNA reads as TGTGCCAGCAGCCTCGGACTAGCGGCCACAGATACGCAGTATTTT. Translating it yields CASSLGLAATDTQYF.